This T cell receptor beta chain was found in a study of T cells in Graves' hyperthyroidism and ophthalmopathy. As to this clonotype: Antigen: not known.

Each diagnosis drew on symptoms, thyroxine, TRAb, thyroid ultrasound and orbital computed tomography findings. About 9.4 ml fresh peripheral blood yielded the PBMCs. TCR beta CDR3 regions were amplified from RNA transcripts. Using the HTBI primer set, a first-round RT-PCR was run on the TCR CDR3. TCRdb ran MiXCR on the multiplex PCR reads and lists one entry per CDR3 protein. This table holds about 610,000 distinct CDR3 sequences, roughly 14% found once. Study-level points and caveats: Most thyroid-expanded clonotypes above 0.001 were also found in blood. Through a model of 13 V-J features, ophthalmopathy was separated from stable hyperthyroidism.

The CDR3 consists of 16 residues. With 4 bases removed from V and 1 base from J, the gap between germline ends came to 14 bases. Germline V CDR1 and CDR2: SGHRS, YFSETQ. The sample consisted of blood. This sequence joins TRBV5-1 and TRBJ1-4, with D perhaps matching TRBD1 (5 bases). The receptor comes from a woman between 40 and 50 years old with Graves' ophthalmopathy. The CDR3 spells CASSGAGVGTNEKLFF. CDR3 nucleotide sequence: TGCGCCAGCAGCGGGGCGGGGGTCGGAACTAATGAAAAACTGTTTTTT.